The rows below give T cell receptor beta chains drawn from one sample of a study of OX40 agonist ivuxolimab in advanced cancers. Assay: immunoSEQ multiplex PCR; the TCRdb copy retains only in-frame clones and omits some. The sample holds 60,000 to 65,000 clones, approximately 78% seen once. Source: CD4+ or CD8+ T cells sorted from blood, taken in a trial of the OX40 agonist ivuxolimab. These receptors all stem from an adult with an advanced solid tumor such as melanoma, head and neck, liver or kidney cancer. Each CDR3 is given with its conserved first and last residue. The D gene is left open where the match is weak. The listing skips clone size in some rows; elsewhere it reads once, few, many or a size class.

DNA | CDR3 | V | D | J | size
TGTGCCAGTAGTATTATAGGGGGAAACAATCAGCCCCAGCATTTT | CASSIIGGNNQPQHF | TRBV19 | - | TRBJ1-5 | once
TGCAGCGTTGGGGGGAAAGCGAACACCGGGGAGCTGTTTTTT | CSVGGKANTGELFF | TRBV29-1 | - | TRBJ2-2 | -
TGTGCCAGCAGCCCAGGGGGACGCACAGATACGCAGTATTTT | CASSPGGRTDTQYF | TRBV2 | TRBD1 | TRBJ2-3 | -
TGTGCCAGCAGTTCAGGGGGATATGGCTACACCTTC | CASSSGGYGYTF | TRBV6-6 | TRBD1 | TRBJ1-2 | -
TGTGCCAGCAGCGTAGGGGGAGCGGGAGTTTGGGAGCAGTACTTC | CASSVGGAGVWEQYF | TRBV9 | TRBD2 | TRBJ2-7 | -
TGTGCCAGCAGCCCACTTCCAGGGGGATCTAGCACAGATACGCAGTATTTT | CASSPLPGGSSTDTQYF | TRBV9 | TRBD1 | TRBJ2-3 | -
TGTGCCAGCAGTTTACAAGGCCCGGGGATGGGACAGCCCCAGCATTTT | CASSLQGPGMGQPQHF | TRBV27 | - | TRBJ1-5 | -
TGTGCCAGCAGCCCGACCCCAGGGTTGAACACTGAAGCTTTCTTT | CASSPTPGLNTEAFF | TRBV7-3 | - | TRBJ1-1 | few
TGTGCCAGCAGCGTAGCGTCGGAGGCTGAAGCTTTCTTT | CASSVASEAEAFF | TRBV9 | - | TRBJ1-1 | -
TGTGCCAGCAGCTTGCGTCCGGCTAGCGGGAGCTTATACAATGAGCAGTTCTTC | CASSLRPASGSLYNEQFF | TRBV12-1 | - | TRBJ2-1 | -
TGTGCCAGCAGCCAAGACGGCAGCTACTACCAAGAGACCCAGTACTTC | CASSQDGSYYQETQYF | TRBV14 | - | TRBJ2-5 | -
TGTGCCAGCAGTTTAGCGGGTACGCAGTATTTT | CASSLAGTQYF | TRBV2 | TRBD2 | TRBJ2-3 | -
TGTGCCATCAGGCCTAGCGACTCATCCTACAATGAGCAGTTCTTC | CAIRPSDSSYNEQFF | TRBV10-3 | - | TRBJ2-1 | -
TGTGCCAGCAGCTTAGGGGGTCGAAGCGGTAGCACAGATACGCAGTATTTT | CASSLGGRSGSTDTQYF | TRBV5-4 | - | TRBJ2-3 | -
TGCAGCGTTGATTTGGCGAACACTGAAGCTTTCTTT | CSVDLANTEAFF | TRBV29-1 | - | TRBJ1-1 | -
TGTGCCAGCTCACCAAATAGCGGGAGTACCCACGAGCAGTACTTC | CASSPNSGSTHEQYF | TRBV18 | TRBD2 | TRBJ2-7 | -
TGTGCCAGCAGTACCGGGCGAGAACAGCCCCAGCATTTT | CASSTGREQPQHF | TRBV2 | - | TRBJ1-5 | -
TGCGCCAGCAGCCTCAAGCGGGAGGCCCTGGGGACCGGGGAGCTGTTTTTT | CASSLKREALGTGELFF | TRBV5-1 | TRBD2 | TRBJ2-2 | -
TGTGCCAGCAGCCCCGGGGGGGACCGGGTTGAAGCTTTCTTT | CASSPGGDRVEAFF | TRBV7-8 | - | TRBJ1-1 | once
TGTGCCAGCAGCCCCGGACTAGCGGGGGGCACAGATACGCAGTATTTT | CASSPGLAGGTDTQYF | TRBV7-3 | TRBD2 | TRBJ2-3 | -
TGTGCTAGCAGCCTCGGAGGAGCGGTGGGGCTGCAGTACCAAGAGACCCAGTACTTC | CASSLGGAVGLQYQETQYF | TRBV7-7 | - | TRBJ2-5 | -
TGCGCCAGCAGCCAGCCCCTGATCGGGAAGTCCAAAAACATTCAGTACTTC | CASSQPLIGKSKNIQYF | TRBV4-1 | - | TRBJ2-4 | -
TGTGCCAGCAGCCCGACTAGCGGGATCGCCTCCTACTACAATGAGCAGCTCTTC | CASSPTSGIASYYNEQLF | TRBV14 | TRBD2 | TRBJ2-1 | -